This TCR beta chain was sequenced in a study of T cells in Graves' hyperthyroidism and ophthalmopathy (dated by TCRdb to the late 2010s). In the study overall: Peripheral blood was sampled at the time of initial diagnosis, prior to any treatment. TCR V-J signatures able to tell the groups apart were searched for in a discovery cohort of 100 patients, of whom approximately 40 had Graves' ophthalmopathy and 55 to 60 had stable Graves' hyperthyroidism. Prospective prediction of ophthalmopathy was tested in an independent validation cohort consisting of fewer than 20 hyperthyroidism patients and approximately 16 patients who later progressed to ophthalmopathy. For training and testing, the approximately 97 patients in the discovery cohort were randomly divided in a 7:3 ratio. The study also compared thyroid tissue and blood T-cell repertoires from five or six Graves' hyperthyroidism patients. After sampling, hyperthyroidism patients received methimazole starting at 30 mg daily, and ophthalmopathy patients received high-dose intravenous methylprednisolone. The paper describes TCR Vbeta CDR3 sequencing of roughly 130 peripheral blood samples, made up of under 50 ophthalmopathy patients, around 78 hyperthyroidism patients and roughly 17 progressor patients. The paper's findings and limits, for the study overall: No statistical method was used to set the sample size in advance, and investigators knew the group allocation. Ophthalmopathy was separated from stable hyperthyroidism by a 13 V-J signature model, with around 90% sensitivity and roughly 84% specificity obtained in cross-validation and 80%/75% obtained in testing. Most expanded thyroid clonotypes (frequency above 0.001) were also found in blood, which suggests that blood repertoires may mirror thyroid immune responses. In validation, progression to ophthalmopathy was predicted by the model with nearly 71% sensitivity and 72.22% specificity, a median of roughly 6.4 months before onset.

Ophthalmopathy patients had moderately to severely active disease, Clinical Activity Score of at least 3, NOSPECS grade of at least 4, and duration under 3 months. The study excluded patients with uncontrolled infections, other autoimmune diseases, pregnancy or lactation. Diagnoses were based on clinical symptoms, serum thyroxine and TRAb, thyroid ultrasound and orbital computed tomography. PBMCs were separated from over 9 ml of fresh peripheral blood using Ficoll-Paque density gradient centrifugation. Total RNA was extracted using Trizol reagent, and RNA quality was assessed on an Agilent 2100 Bioanalyzer. This clonotype was observed a few times. No cognate antigen has been identified for it. Base qualities are not at hand, and no much larger clone is one base apart. V is cut back by 5 bases and J by 4 bases, with 10 bases in the junction unmatched. Via the germline V gene (reference sequence), CDR1 is DFQATT and CDR2 SNEGSKA. The cysteine opens and the phenylalanine closes a CDR3 of 15 amino acids. The kept DNA is CDR3 alone, 45 bases in frame from the first base.

The TCR beta CDR3 regions were amplified from RNA transcripts. For the first round of RT-PCR on the TCR CDR3, the HTBI primer set was used together with the Qiagen OneStep RT-PCR kit. A second multiplex PCR round built the libraries, followed by size selection and purification. Libraries were sequenced paired-end with 100 bp reads on an Illumina HiSeq2000. Per the source publication's procedure: SOAPnuke was used to process the raw data, throwing out any read that contained adapters or uncalled bases, had a mean Phred below 15, or lacked an exact constant-primer or identifier match. High-quality paired reads were merged using COPE v1.2.5, and each unique nucleotide sequence was defined as a clonotype. MiTCR v1.1 was used to align the clonotypes against IMGT TRBV, TRBD and TRBJ reference segments. Analysis was restricted to V-J combinations with a frequency above 0.0001, which covered roughly 99% of repertoires. A TCS score was defined as the ratio between F50 (clonal expansion) and ExV (chaos), using BLOSUM62-based TCRdist between CDR3 peptides within each V-J. Welch's t-statistics and random forest reduced 450 to 600 V-J features to 10 to 15, which were used in a naive Bayes classifier (R e1071). The public sequencing data were trimmed at Q25 with fastp and processed into clonotypes with MiXCR by TCRdb, which kept only in-frame beta chains. Records with the same CDR3 protein are collapsed into one entry carrying the most frequent genes and DNA. The V and J calls shown here were made by TCRdb, not taken from the authors' results. In all, the sample holds 490,000 or so distinct CDR3 sequences, and 15% to 20% of those were seen once. The top ten hold about 45% of the sample.

This clonotype was sampled from a man aged 35 to 55 with Graves' ophthalmopathy. Sequenced input: blood. The chain is encoded by TRBV20-1 joined to TRBJ2-1, with 8 bases in between that match TRBD2. The nucleotide sequence reads TGCAGTGCTGTACTTGGGACTAGGGGTTACAATGAGCAGTTCTTC. It codes for CSAVLGTRGYNEQFF.